Following are 20 T cell receptor beta chains from one sample sequenced in a study of T-cell memory formation after mild COVID-19. One entry per CDR3 protein results from TCRdb running MiXCR on the 5' RACE reads. The sample contains around 310,000 distinct CDR3 sequences, around 20% of which appear only once. Sequenced sample: PBMCs or a T cell subset sorted from them (not recorded which). The receptors were sampled from a man between 18 and 29 years old who had mild COVID-19 (a few samples of this study predate the infection). Cell type and time point are not known.

The chain carries TRBV4-3 and TRBJ2-4, with D perhaps being TRBD1 or TRBD2 (5 bases each). Trimming removed 0 bases from V and 11 bases from J, with 23 bases in between. CDR3 length: 17 residues. Germline CDR1 and CDR2: LGHNA and YSLEER. CDR3 nucleotide sequence: TGCGCCAGCAGCCAAGAATACGCCGGGGCCATCGGGGCCCTTCAGTACTTC. Translating it yields CASSQEYAGAIGALQYF.

This clonotype appeared a few times. The chain couples TRBV5-1 to TRBJ2-7; perhaps TRBD2 as D (6 bases). In germline, CDR1 is SGHRS, CDR2 YFSETQ. The CDR3 length is 15 residues. Trimming removed 4 bases at V and 3 bases at J, with 17 bases between. CDR3 residues: CASSPDYLGVYEQYF. The CDR3 DNA follows: TGCGCCAGCAGCCCGGACTACCTCGGGGTCTACGAGCAGTACTTC.

In this sample, this clonotype turned up a few times. The chain is built from TRBV20-1 and TRBJ2-3; D remains ambiguous. The V and J ends lost 3 bases and 2 bases respectively, with 6 bases between them. The CDR3 extends over 12 amino acids. Per germline, CDR1 DFQATT and CDR2 SNEGSKA (reference sequence). CDR3 residues: CSASQPTDTQYF. The CDR3 coding sequence is TGCAGTGCTAGCCAGCCCACAGATACGCAGTATTTT.

This CDR3 is CASSVGRGFPYNEQFF. For the CDR3, the DNA is TGTGCCAGCAGCGTAGGTCGGGGTTTCCCCTACAATGAGCAGTTCTTC. J is TRBJ2-1 and V is TRBV9; TRBD2 might be the D (5 bases). The CDR3 has 16 residues. The germline V gene has CDR1 SGDLS and CDR2 YYNGEE. Deletions cut 0 bases from V and 2 bases from J, with 12 bases between. The whole variable domain, remainder taken from reference TRBV9 and TRBJ2-1, is DSGVTQTPKHLITATGQRVTLRCSPRSGDLSVYWYQQSLDQGLQFLIQYYNGEERAKGNILERFSAQQFPDLHSELNLSSLELGDSALYFCASSVGRGFPYNEQFFGPGTRLTVL.

The CDR3 region is CAWSPRGPYNEQFF. The CDR3 bases are TGTGCCTGGAGTCCCCGGGGGCCTTACAATGAGCAGTTCTTC. The chain recombines TRBV30 with TRBJ2-1, with D perhaps being TRBD1 or TRBD2 (6 bases each). This CDR3 has 14 residues. Per germline, CDR1 GTSNPN and CDR2 SVGIG (reference sequence). Trimming shortened V by 2 bases and J by 4 bases, and 12 bases separated the two germline ends.

Notes on this clonotype: A clone one base away is much larger, so this may be a read error. V is TRBV5-1 and J is TRBJ2-7, with D tentatively TRBD1 (5 bases). The CDR3 is 13 residues long. Germline V CDR1 and CDR2: SGHRS, YFSETQ. With 3 bases removed from V and 5 bases from J, the gap between germline ends came to 12 bases. The CDR3 DNA reads as TGCGCCAGCAGCTGTGGACAATCCAACGAGCAGTACTTC. It yields the protein CASSCGQSNEQYF. The variable domain in full, completed from reference TRBV5-1 and TRBJ2-7, reads KAGVTQTPRYLIKTRGQQVTLSCSPISGHRSVSWYQQTPGQGLQFLFEYFSETQRNKGNFPGRFSGRQFSNSRSEMNVSTLELGDSALYLCASSCGQSNEQYFGPGTRLTVT.

The V call is TRBV10-3, the J call TRBJ2-7; 7 bases align to TRBD1. After removal of 6 bases from V and 1 base from J, the junction contained 3 bases not matched to a gene. This CDR3 has 13 amino acids. Germline V gives CDR1 ENHRY, CDR2 SYGVKD. CDR3 sequence: CAISSQGSYEQYF. As DNA, the CDR3 is TGTGCCATCAGCTCACAGGGGTCCTACGAGCAGTACTTC.

This clonotype was counted a few times. J is TRBJ2-7 and V is TRBV15; a weak D match, TRBD1 (5 bases). This CDR3 has 14 residues. V dropped 4 bases and J dropped 2 bases, with 12 bases sitting between them. Germline CDR1 LNHNV, CDR2 YYDKDF (reference sequence). The CDR3 coding sequence is TGTGCCACCAGCATCACGAACAGGACCTACGAGCAGTACTTC. Translation gives CATSITNRTYEQYF. Together with reference TRBV15 and TRBJ2-7, the CDR3 gives the full variable domain: DAMVIQNPRYQVTQFGKPVTLSCSQTLNHNVMYWYQQKSSQAPKLLFHYYDKDFNNEADTPDNFQSRRPNTSFCFLDIRSPGLGDTAMYLCATSITNRTYEQYFGPGTRLTVT.

This clonotype has more than one count but fewer than ten. The chain combines TRBV14 with TRBJ1-6; D uncertain. CDR3 length equals 16 residues. Germline CDR1 SGHDN, CDR2 FVKESK. The ends were cut back, 1 base at V and 6 bases at J, with 13 bases in the middle. The CDR3 region is CASSQGPGSGNSPLHF. The CDR3 DNA is TGTGCCAGCAGCCAAGGCCCCGGGAGTGGTAATTCACCCCTCCACTTT.

This clonotype was found a few times. The chain couples TRBV4-1 to TRBJ1-2; D is unresolved. Germline loops: CDR1 MGHRA, CDR2 YSYEKL. The CDR3 totals 13 residues. The V gene lost 0 bases and the J gene lost 3 bases, with 5 bases spanning the gap. CDR3 coding DNA: TGCGCCAGCAGCCAAGATACCGACTATGGCTACACCTTC. As protein: CASSQDTDYGYTF.

This clonotype was recorded a few times. The genes are TRBV4-3 and TRBJ1-1; no clear D gene. Germline CDR1 and CDR2: LGHNA and YSLEER. Between the trimmed V and J ends, which lost 2 bases and 5 bases, there was a span of 15 bases. The length of the CDR3 is 15 residues. The CDR3 nucleotides are TGCGCCAGCAGCCAATTCTCCCGGGGAGGAACTGAAGCTTTCTTT. Residues: CASSQFSRGGTEAFF.

The table lists this clonotype with many counts. The chain links TRBV20-1 to TRBJ2-3; 7 bases align to TRBD2. Trimming took 3 bases from V and 2 from J; bases not matched to a gene: 11. The CDR3 contains 16 residues. Per germline, CDR1 DFQATT and CDR2 SNEGSKA (reference sequence). The chain's CDR3 is CSASTAGDLDTDTQYF. DNA of the CDR3: TGCAGTGCTAGTACGGCGGGGGACTTGGACACAGATACGCAGTATTTT.

J is TRBJ1-1 and V is TRBV6-5, with D perhaps matching TRBD1 (5 bases). The CDR3 totals 15 residues. V was pared by 0 bases and J by 2 bases, with 10 bases between. Germline loops: CDR1 MNHEY, CDR2 SVGAGI. This CDR3 is CASSYSRTLNTEAFF. The CDR3 nucleotides read TGTGCCAGCAGTTACTCGAGGACACTTAACACTGAAGCTTTCTTT.

V gene TRBV20-1 combines with J gene TRBJ2-7; D call uncertain. The CDR3 length is 13 residues. Trimming took 3 bases from V and 7 from J, leaving 16 bases between them. Per the germline V gene, CDR1 is DFQATT and CDR2 is SNEGSKA (reference sequence). The CDR3 DNA sequence: TGCAGTGCTAGTACTCATACATGGCGAGAGCAGTACGTC. This sequence encodes CSASTHTWREQYV.

The chain links TRBV10-2 to TRBJ1-2; D is unclear. The CDR3 contains 13 residues. Trimming pared 3 bases from V and 5 bases from J, leaving 10 bases between. Per germline, CDR1 WSHSY and CDR2 SAAADI. CDR3 sequence: CASSENSRYGYTF. DNA for the CDR3: TGCGCCAGCAGTGAAAACAGCCGATATGGCTACACCTTC.

This clonotype was counted only a few times. The chain recombines TRBV7-8 with TRBJ1-5; D remains ambiguous. Per germline, CDR1 SGHVS and CDR2 FQNEAQ. This CDR3 has 16 residues. Trimming left V 1 base short and J 6 bases short, with 16 bases between. The CDR3: CASSLDGQALSQPQHF. The CDR3 DNA is TGTGCCAGCAGCTTAGACGGGCAGGCCCTCTCTCAGCCCCAGCATTTT.

This clonotype has a count of ten or more. The CDR3, as DNA: TGCGCCAGCAGCTTGGCAACAGGGACTGGAAACATTCAGTACTTC. It yields the protein CASSLATGTGNIQYF. The chain joins TRBV5-1 to TRBJ2-4, with D tentatively TRBD1 or TRBD2 (6 bases each). The CDR3 consists of 15 residues. Trimming removed 0 bases from V and 6 bases from J, with 13 bases in between. Germline V gives CDR1 SGHRS, CDR2 YFSETQ.

This clonotype occurred a few times. As DNA, the CDR3 is TGTGCCACGACCGCGGATGAGAGGAGCACAGATACGCAGTATTTT. Residues: CATTADERSTDTQYF. The chain joins TRBV10-3 to TRBJ2-3; the D is unclear. Deletions cut 10 bases from V and 0 bases from J, with 17 bases between. CDR1 and CDR2 (germline): ENHRY, SYGVKD. The CDR3 sequence is 15 residues long.

This clonotype occurred many times. J is TRBJ2-2 and V is TRBV28; D may match TRBD1 or TRBD2 (6 bases each). CDR1 and CDR2 from the germline V gene are MDHEN and SYDVKM. Trimming stripped 6 bases from V and 7 bases from J, with 21 bases between. This CDR3 is 16 amino acids long. The CDR3 sequence: CASSPPWGARNGELFF. The CDR3 DNA sequence: TGTGCCAGCAGCCCGCCCTGGGGGGCGCGTAACGGGGAGCTGTTTTTT.

This clonotype was picked up a small number of times. The gene calls are TRBV20-1 and TRBJ2-5; tentatively, D is TRBD1 (5 bases). V was clipped by 4 bases and J by 4 bases, with 22 bases between them. Germline lookup yields CDR1 DFQATT and CDR2 SNEGSKA (reference sequence). The CDR3 is 16 residues long. The CDR3 region is CSATPLDSKGRETQYF. DNA of the CDR3: TGCAGTGCTACCCCGCTTGACTCCAAGGGGCGAGAGACCCAGTACTTC.